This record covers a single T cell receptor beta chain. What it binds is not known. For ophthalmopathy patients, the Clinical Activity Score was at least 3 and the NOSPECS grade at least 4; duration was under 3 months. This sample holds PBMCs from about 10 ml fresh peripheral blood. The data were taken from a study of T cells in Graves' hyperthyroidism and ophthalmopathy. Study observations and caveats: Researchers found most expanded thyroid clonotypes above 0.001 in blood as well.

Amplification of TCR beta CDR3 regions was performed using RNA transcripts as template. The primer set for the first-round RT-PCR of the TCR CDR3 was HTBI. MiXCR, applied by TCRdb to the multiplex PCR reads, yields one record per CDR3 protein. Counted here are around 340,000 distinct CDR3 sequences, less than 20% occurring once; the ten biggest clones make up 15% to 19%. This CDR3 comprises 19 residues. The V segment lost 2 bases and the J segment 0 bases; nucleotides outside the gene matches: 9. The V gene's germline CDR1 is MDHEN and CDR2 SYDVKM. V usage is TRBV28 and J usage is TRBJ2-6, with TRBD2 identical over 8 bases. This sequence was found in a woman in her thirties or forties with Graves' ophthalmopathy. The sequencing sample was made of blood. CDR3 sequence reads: CASSLGRFRGGSGANVLTF. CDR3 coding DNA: TGTGCCAGCAGTTTAGGCAGGTTTCGGGGGGGCTCTGGGGCCAACGTCCTGACTTTC.